Listed below are T cell receptor beta chains from one sample, sequenced in a study of T cells in Graves' hyperthyroidism and ophthalmopathy. One entry per CDR3 protein, called by TCRdb with MiXCR from the multiplex PCR reads. The data contain around 300,000 distinct CDR3 sequences, roughly 13% of them seen just once; the ten biggest clones take up roughly 7.7%. The sequenced sample consisted of blood. The receptors here all came from a woman aged 40 to 50 with Graves' hyperthyroidism. Both conserved end residues are part of each CDR3. The order of the fields is J gene, V gene, clone size, D gene, CDR3 DNA, CDR3 protein. The D gene is left open where the match is weak. Clone size is given for some rows only: seen once, a few or many times, or a class if the clone is expanded.

J: TRBJ2-3; V: TRBV20-1; size: NA; D: NA; DNA: TGCAGTGCCATGTTGGGGCACATGAATCCGCAGTATTTT; CDR3: CSAMLGHMNPQYF
J: TRBJ1-4; V: TRBV2; size: many; D: NA; DNA: TGTGCCAGCACTGTAGGGTCCGATGAAAAACTGTTTTTT; CDR3: CASTVGSDEKLFF
J: TRBJ2-2; V: TRBV12-3/TRBV12-4; size: many; D: NA; DNA: TGTGCCAGCAGTTTAGGGCAGATCACCGGGGAGCTGTTTTTT; CDR3: CASSLGQITGELFF
J: TRBJ2-5; V: TRBV3-1; size: many; D: NA; DNA: TGTGCCAGCAGCTTAAGGGGCCTAGTAGAGACCCAGTACTTC; CDR3: CASSLRGLVETQYF
J: TRBJ2-2; V: TRBV29-1; size: few; D: NA; DNA: TGCAGCGTTGCCAGGGACTCAACATCCGGGGAGCTGTTTTTT; CDR3: CSVARDSTSGELFF
J: TRBJ2-1; V: TRBV19; size: few; D: NA; DNA: TGTGCCAGTAGTATAGACAGGGCCGGCGGGACCGATGAGCAGTTCTTC; CDR3: CASSIDRAGGTDEQFF
J: TRBJ1-1; V: TRBV4-2; size: few; D: NA; DNA: TGTGCCAGCAGCCAAGATACGCAGGGCTTCGGAGCTTTCTTT; CDR3: CASSQDTQGFGAFF
J: TRBJ2-3; V: TRBV28; size: NA; D: NA; DNA: TGTGCCAGCAGCACAGGGCTCTCGGATACGCAGTATTTT; CDR3: CASSTGLSDTQYF
J: TRBJ2-3; V: TRBV7-3; size: few; D: NA; DNA: TGTGCCAGCAGCTTTGGGGGGCTACGCACAGATACGCAGTATTTT; CDR3: CASSFGGLRTDTQYF
J: TRBJ2-7; V: TRBV7-2; size: many; D: TRBD2; DNA: TGTGCCAGCAGCCTCCTAGCGGGAGGGGGGGAGCAGTACTTC; CDR3: CASSLLAGGGEQYF
J: TRBJ1-4; V: TRBV24-1; size: few; D: TRBD1; DNA: TGTGCCACCAGTGATGGGACAGGGAAAAATGAAAAACTGTTTTTT; CDR3: CATSDGTGKNEKLFF
J: TRBJ1-2; V: TRBV28; size: many; D: NA; DNA: TGTGCCAGCAGTTTAGCCAGGAGGAATGGCTACACCTTC; CDR3: CASSLARRNGYTF